Listed below are T cell receptor beta chains from one sample, sequenced in a study of cytomegalovirus exposure and HLA in healthy donors. Using immunoSEQ multiplex PCR, the repertoire was profiled, and TCRdb retains in-frame clones only, with some absent. Of roughly 170,000 clones listed, about four fifths are singletons. The material sequenced was PBMCs. These receptors were collected from a man aged 25-45 years in good health and CMV-seropositive. The CDR3 runs from the conserved cysteine through the conserved F or W. The D gene is left open where the match is weak. Not all rows give a size; the values are once, few, many and, for expanded clones, a class.

J | size | D | V | CDR3 | DNA
TRBJ2-1 | once | TRBD1 | TRBV7-9 | CASSFSDRGSNEQFF | TGTGCCAGCAGTTTCTCGGACAGGGGGTCCAATGAGCAGTTCTTC
TRBJ2-2 | - | - | TRBV29-1 | CSGNLGTGELFF | TGCAGCGGAAATCTAGGCACCGGGGAGCTGTTTTTT
TRBJ2-7 | - | TRBD2 | TRBV28 | CASQRGGVGEQYF | TGTGCCAGTCAGCGGGGGGGAGTAGGCGAGCAGTACTTC
TRBJ1-2 | - | - | TRBV6-5 | CASSPRGFLSGYTF | TGTGCCAGCAGCCCCAGGGGCTTTTTAAGTGGCTACACCTTC
TRBJ2-1 | once | TRBD1 | TRBV5-5 | CASSLIGQGSYNEQFF | TGTGCCAGCAGCTTAATCGGACAGGGGTCTTACAATGAGCAGTTCTTC
TRBJ2-1 | - | TRBD1 | TRBV2 | CASSPGFGTGTNNEQFF | TGTGCCAGCAGCCCGGGATTCGGGACAGGGACGAACAATGAGCAGTTCTTC
TRBJ2-5 | few | TRBD1 | TRBV15 | CATSTSQGAMETQYF | TGTGCCACCAGCACCTCCCAGGGGGCTATGGAGACCCAGTACTTC
TRBJ2-7 | - | - | TRBV9 | CASSVAQGSSYEQYF | TGTGCCAGCAGCGTAGCTCAGGGTAGCTCCTACGAGCAGTACTTC
TRBJ1-1 | - | - | TRBV11-2 | CASSLKPRIEAFF | TGTGCCAGCAGCTTAAAGCCCAGGATTGAAGCTTTCTTT
TRBJ1-1 | - | - | TRBV14 | CASSQVGRLVTEAFF | TGTGCCAGCAGCCAAGTGGGGAGACTTGTCACTGAAGCTTTCTTT
TRBJ1-1 | - | TRBD1 | TRBV7-8 | CASSLGGQGRAFF | TGTGCCAGCAGCTTAGGAGGACAGGGGAGAGCTTTCTTT
TRBJ2-2 | - | TRBD2 | TRBV5-4 | CASSSPGLAGTGSGELFF | TGTGCCAGCAGCTCCCCGGGACTAGCGGGGACTGGGTCTGGGGAGCTGTTTTTT
TRBJ2-7 | - | - | TRBV10-2 | CASSEESGLYEQYF | TGCGCCAGCAGTGAGGAGTCAGGACTATACGAGCAGTACTTC
TRBJ2-3 | - | - | TRBV5-1 | CASSLAADTQYF | TGCGCCAGCAGCTTGGCGGCAGATACGCAGTATTTT
TRBJ1-5 | - | TRBD1 | TRBV9 | CASSVEGAVNQPQHF | TGTGCCAGCAGCGTAGAGGGGGCGGTCAATCAGCCCCAGCATTTT
TRBJ1-1 | - | - | TRBV5-4 | CASSKSGGGSTEAFF | TGTGCCAGCAGCAAAAGTGGGGGCGGGAGCACTGAAGCTTTCTTT
TRBJ2-1 | - | TRBD1 | TRBV4-3 | CASSQEGTGRAYNEQFF | TGCGCCAGCAGCCAAGAGGGGACAGGGCGGGCCTACAATGAGCAGTTCTTC
TRBJ1-5 | - | TRBD1 | TRBV4-3 | CASSPGTGGFQPQHF | TGCGCCAGCAGCCCGGGGACAGGGGGTTTTCAGCCCCAGCATTTT
TRBJ2-7 | - | TRBD1 | TRBV28 | CASSRTGTAFSYEQYF | TGTGCCAGCAGTCGCACCGGGACAGCTTTCTCCTACGAGCAGTACTTC
TRBJ1-4 | - | - | TRBV9 | CASSYDSTNEKLFF | TGTGCCAGCAGCTATGACTCAACTAATGAAAAACTGTTTTTT
TRBJ2-7 | - | TRBD1 | TRBV19 | CASSTSRTGRIPYEQYF | TGTGCCAGTAGTACCTCCCGGACAGGGAGGATCCCCTACGAGCAGTACTTC
TRBJ2-5 | - | - | TRBV6-1 | CASSEKRCREETQYF | TGTGCCAGCAGTGAAAAGAGGTGCAGGGAAGAGACCCAGTACTTC
TRBJ2-1 | - | TRBD1 | TRBV10-1 | CASSEPTGTGGRGEQFF | TGCGCCAGCAGTGAACCAACCGGGACAGGGGGCCGGGGTGAGCAGTTCTTC
TRBJ2-7 | - | TRBD1 | TRBV10-3 | CATGQGGFNEQYF | TGTGCCACGGGACAGGGAGGTTTCAACGAGCAGTACTTC
TRBJ1-1 | once | - | TRBV29-1 | CSVVGGWNTEAFF | TGCAGCGTTGTCGGGGGATGGAACACTGAAGCTTTCTTT
TRBJ2-7 | - | TRBD2 | TRBV10-2 | CASSDPTSGTSYEQYF | TGCGCCAGCAGTGACCCGACTAGCGGGACGTCATACGAGCAGTACTTC
TRBJ2-5 | - | - | TRBV21-1 | CASSKGETSGRGETQYF | TGTGCCAGCAGCAAAGGCGAGACTAGCGGGAGGGGGGAGACCCAGTACTTC
TRBJ2-7 | - | - | TRBV5-1 | CASSGPYEQYF | TGCGCCAGCAGCGGCCCCTACGAGCAGTACTTC
TRBJ2-1 | - | - | TRBV27 | CASSLGQHNEQFF | TGTGCCAGCAGTTTAGGACAGCACAATGAGCAGTTCTTC
TRBJ1-2 | - | - | TRBV18 | CASSPYYGYTF | TGTGCCAGCTCACCCTACTATGGCTACACCTTC
TRBJ1-5 | - | - | TRBV30 | CAWSVADQPQHF | TGTGCCTGGAGTGTAGCGGATCAGCCCCAGCATTTT
TRBJ2-2 | - | TRBD1 | TRBV28 | CASSLTGEDTGELFF | TGTGCCAGCAGTCTGACAGGGGAGGACACCGGGGAGCTGTTTTTT
TRBJ2-7 | - | TRBD1 | TRBV18 | CASSRNRGQGYEQYF | TGTGCCAGCTCACGAAACAGGGGGCAAGGCTACGAGCAGTACTTC
TRBJ2-7 | - | - | TRBV7-2 | CASSLAQGPRTREQYF | TGTGCCAGCAGCTTAGCTCAGGGGCCACGGACAAGAGAGCAGTACTTC
TRBJ2-1 | - | TRBD2 | TRBV25-1 | CASSQRTSGRRDEQFF | TGTGCCAGCAGTCAGAGGACTAGCGGGAGACGGGATGAGCAGTTCTTC
TRBJ2-2 | - | - | TRBV6-4 | CASSDSKAGDTGELFF | TGTGCCAGCAGTGACAGTAAGGCAGGGGACACCGGGGAGCTGTTTTTT
TRBJ2-2 | once | - | TRBV21-1 | CASSKGEGVNTGELFF | TGTGCCAGCAGCAAAGGGGAAGGGGTGAATACCGGGGAGCTGTTTTTT
TRBJ1-4 | - | - | TRBV6-5 | CASSYSDSIEKLFF | TGTGCCAGCAGTTACTCGGACAGCATTGAAAAACTGTTTTTT
TRBJ2-5 | once | - | TRBV7-9 | CASSLGGKETQYF | TGTGCCAGCAGCCTCGGGGGAAAAGAGACCCAGTACTTC
TRBJ2-3 | - | TRBD1 | TRBV28 | CASSTGQSTDTQYF | TGTGCCAGCAGTACGGGACAGTCTACAGATACGCAGTATTTT
TRBJ2-1 | - | TRBD2 | TRBV5-1 | CASSPGRGGYNEQFF | TGCGCCAGCAGCCCCGGCCGCGGGGGATACAATGAGCAGTTCTTC
TRBJ1-1 | few | - | TRBV7-9 | CASSLGDLNTEAFF | TGTGCCAGCAGCTTAGGTGACTTGAACACTGAAGCTTTCTTT
TRBJ1-2 | - | - | TRBV4-3 | CASSPLRVGYGYTF | TGCGCCAGCAGCCCGCTGAGGGTGGGCTATGGCTACACCTTC
TRBJ2-7 | - | TRBD1 | TRBV15 | CATSRRDRGYEQYF | TGTGCCACCAGCAGGCGGGACAGGGGCTACGAGCAGTACTTC
TRBJ2-7 | - | TRBD2 | TRBV6-1 | CASKREAAYEQYF | TGTGCCAGCAAGCGGGAGGCCGCCTACGAGCAGTACTTC
TRBJ2-1 | - | - | TRBV19 | CASSFRESVNEQFF | TGTGCCAGTAGCTTTCGAGAGTCGGTTAATGAGCAGTTCTTC
TRBJ1-2 | - | TRBD1 | TRBV30 | CAWTRPPPGGYFYGYTF | TGTGCCTGGACCCGCCCCCCCCCAGGGGGCTATTTCTATGGCTACACCTTC
TRBJ1-1 | - | - | TRBV28 | CASSLFSGTPERNTEAFF | TGTGCCAGCAGTTTATTTTCTGGGACACCAGAAAGAAACACTGAAGCTTTCTTT
TRBJ1-2 | - | TRBD1 | TRBV27 | CASSLYGLGTGVDEYYGYTF | TGTGCCAGCAGTTTATACGGATTAGGGACAGGGGTCGACGAGTACTATGGCTACACCTTC
TRBJ1-3 | - | - | TRBV10-1 | CASSEGQGQDGNTIYF | TGCGCCAGCAGTGAGGGGCAGGGTCAGGATGGAAACACCATATATTTT
TRBJ2-1 | - | TRBD1 | TRBV4-2 | CASSQILGANRGYYNEQFF | TGTGCCAGCAGCCAAATCCTAGGGGCCAACAGGGGATACTACAATGAGCAGTTCTTC
TRBJ2-6 | few | - | TRBV28 | CASSDRGSGANVLTF | TGTGCCAGCAGTGATAGGGGGAGCGGGGCCAACGTCCTGACTTTC
TRBJ2-6 | - | TRBD1 | TRBV27 | CASSSSYRDSSSGANVLTF | TGTGCCAGCAGTTCTTCATACCGGGACAGTAGCTCTGGGGCCAACGTCCTGACTTTC
TRBJ2-5 | - | TRBD2 | TRBV15 | CATSRTRDGSGALTKTQYF | TGTGCCACCAGCAGAACGAGAGATGGGAGCGGGGCACTAACGAAGACCCAGTACTTC
TRBJ2-7 | once | TRBD1 | TRBV5-1 | CASSSGQGRIQQYF | TGCGCCAGCAGCTCCGGACAGGGCCGTATACAGCAGTACTTC
TRBJ2-1 | - | - | TRBV19 | CASSFRGLDEQFF | TGTGCCAGTAGTTTCCGGGGGTTGGATGAGCAGTTCTTC
TRBJ2-7 | few | TRBD2 | TRBV25-1 | CASSGEGGSLYEQYF | TGTGCCAGCAGTGGAGAGGGCGGGAGTCTCTACGAGCAGTACTTC
TRBJ1-1 | - | - | TRBV7-9 | CASSQGGGLVAFF | TGTGCCAGCAGCCAGGGCGGGGGGCTAGTGGCTTTCTTT
TRBJ2-7 | - | TRBD1 | TRBV6-5 | CASRRTGGRYEQYF | TGTGCCAGCAGGAGAACAGGGGGCCGGTACGAGCAGTACTTC
TRBJ2-1 | - | - | TRBV7-9 | CASSQGLGFYNEQFF | TGTGCCAGCAGCCAGGGACTCGGGTTCTACAATGAGCAGTTCTTC